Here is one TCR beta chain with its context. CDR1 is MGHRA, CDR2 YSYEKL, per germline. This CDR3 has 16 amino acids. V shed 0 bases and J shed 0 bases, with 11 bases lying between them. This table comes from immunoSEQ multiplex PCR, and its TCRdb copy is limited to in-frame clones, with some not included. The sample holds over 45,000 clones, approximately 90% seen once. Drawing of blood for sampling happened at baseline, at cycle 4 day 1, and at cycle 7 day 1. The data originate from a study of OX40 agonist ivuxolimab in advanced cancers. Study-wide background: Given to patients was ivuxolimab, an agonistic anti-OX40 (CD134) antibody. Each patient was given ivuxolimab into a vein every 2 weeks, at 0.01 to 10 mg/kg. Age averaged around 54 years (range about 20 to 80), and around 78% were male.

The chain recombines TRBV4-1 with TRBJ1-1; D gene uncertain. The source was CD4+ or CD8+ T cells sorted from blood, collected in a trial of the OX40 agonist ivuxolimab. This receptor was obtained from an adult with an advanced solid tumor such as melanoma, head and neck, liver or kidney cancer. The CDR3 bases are TGCGCCAGCAGCCAAGATCGCGGCAGCCTGAACACTGAAGCTTTCTTT. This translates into CASSQDRGSLNTEAFF.